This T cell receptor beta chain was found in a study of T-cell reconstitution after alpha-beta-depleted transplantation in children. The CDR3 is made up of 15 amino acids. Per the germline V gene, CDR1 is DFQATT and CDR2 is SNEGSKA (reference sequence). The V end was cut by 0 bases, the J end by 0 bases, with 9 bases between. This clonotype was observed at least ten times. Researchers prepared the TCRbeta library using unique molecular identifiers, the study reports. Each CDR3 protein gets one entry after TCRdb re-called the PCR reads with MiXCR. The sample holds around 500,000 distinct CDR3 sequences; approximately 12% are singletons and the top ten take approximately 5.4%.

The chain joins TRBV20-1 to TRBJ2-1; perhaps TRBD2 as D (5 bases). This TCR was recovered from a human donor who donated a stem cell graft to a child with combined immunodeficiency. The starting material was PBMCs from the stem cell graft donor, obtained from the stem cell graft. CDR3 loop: CSARDVGSSYNEQFF. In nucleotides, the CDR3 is TGCAGTGCTAGAGATGTGGGGAGCTCCTACAATGAGCAGTTCTTC.